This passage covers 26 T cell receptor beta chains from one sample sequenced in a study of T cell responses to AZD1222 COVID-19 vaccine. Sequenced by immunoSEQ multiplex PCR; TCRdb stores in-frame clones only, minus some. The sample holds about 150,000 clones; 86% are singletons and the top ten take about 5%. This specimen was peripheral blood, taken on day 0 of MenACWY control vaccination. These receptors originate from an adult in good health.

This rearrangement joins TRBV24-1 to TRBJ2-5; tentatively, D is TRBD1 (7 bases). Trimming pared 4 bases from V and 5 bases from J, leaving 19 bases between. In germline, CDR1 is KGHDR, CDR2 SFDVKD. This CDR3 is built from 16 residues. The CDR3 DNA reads TGTGCCACCAGTGACCCCCTGGAGGGGGCGGGTGAGACCCAGTACTTC. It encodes CATSDPLEGAGETQYF.

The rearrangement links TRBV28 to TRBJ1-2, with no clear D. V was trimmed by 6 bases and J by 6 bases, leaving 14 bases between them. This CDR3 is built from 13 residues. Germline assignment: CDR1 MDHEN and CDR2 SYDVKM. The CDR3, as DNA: TGTGCCAGCAGGCCACAGTGGAGTGATGGCTACACCTTC. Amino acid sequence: CASRPQWSDGYTF.

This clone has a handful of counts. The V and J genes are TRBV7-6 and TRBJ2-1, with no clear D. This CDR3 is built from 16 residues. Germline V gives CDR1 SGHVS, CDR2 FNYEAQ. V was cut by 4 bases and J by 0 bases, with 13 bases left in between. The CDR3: CASSSSPTSSYNEQFF. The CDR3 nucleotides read TGTGCCAGCAGCTCGTCCCCGACTTCCTCCTACAATGAGCAGTTCTTC.

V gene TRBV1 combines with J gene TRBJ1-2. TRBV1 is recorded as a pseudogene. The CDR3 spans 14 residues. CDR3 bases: TGCACCAGCAGCTGTCGGACCGCCCTCTATGGCTACACCTTC. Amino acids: CTSSCRTALYGYTF.

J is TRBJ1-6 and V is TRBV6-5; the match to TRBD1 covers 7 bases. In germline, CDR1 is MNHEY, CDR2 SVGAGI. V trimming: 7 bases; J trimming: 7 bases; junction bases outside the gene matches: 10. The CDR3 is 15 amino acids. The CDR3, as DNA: TGTGCCAGCAACCTAGGACAGGCAGTGAATTCACCCCTCCACTTT. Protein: CASNLGQAVNSPLHF.

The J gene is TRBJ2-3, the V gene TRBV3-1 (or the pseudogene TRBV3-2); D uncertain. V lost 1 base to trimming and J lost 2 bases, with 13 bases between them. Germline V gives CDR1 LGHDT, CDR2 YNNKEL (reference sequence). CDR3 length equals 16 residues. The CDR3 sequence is CASSQGIARNTDTQYF. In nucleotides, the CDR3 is TGTGCCAGCAGCCAAGGGATAGCCCGTAACACAGATACGCAGTATTTT.

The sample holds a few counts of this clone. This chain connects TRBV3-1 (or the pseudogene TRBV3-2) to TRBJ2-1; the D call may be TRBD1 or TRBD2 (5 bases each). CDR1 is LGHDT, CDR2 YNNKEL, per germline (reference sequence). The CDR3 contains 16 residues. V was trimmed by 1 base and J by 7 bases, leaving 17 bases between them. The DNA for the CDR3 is TGTGCCAGCAGCCAAGCGGGACCCGAGGGGATTAATGAGCAGTTCTTC. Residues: CASSQAGPEGINEQFF.

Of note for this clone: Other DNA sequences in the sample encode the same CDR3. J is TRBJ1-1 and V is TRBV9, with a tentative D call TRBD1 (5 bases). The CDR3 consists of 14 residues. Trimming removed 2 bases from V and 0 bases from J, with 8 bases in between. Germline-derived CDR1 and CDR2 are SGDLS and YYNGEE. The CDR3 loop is CASSVGGMNTEAFF. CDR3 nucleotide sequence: TGTGCCAGCAGCGTTGGGGGGATGAACACTGAAGCTTTCTTT.

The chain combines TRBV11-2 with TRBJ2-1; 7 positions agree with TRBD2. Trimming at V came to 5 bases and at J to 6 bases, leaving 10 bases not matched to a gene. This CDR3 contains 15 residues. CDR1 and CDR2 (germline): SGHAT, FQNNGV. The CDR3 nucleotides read TGTGCCAGCAGCCGGGCCCCGGCGGGAGTCAATGAGCAGTTCTTC. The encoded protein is CASSRAPAGVNEQFF.

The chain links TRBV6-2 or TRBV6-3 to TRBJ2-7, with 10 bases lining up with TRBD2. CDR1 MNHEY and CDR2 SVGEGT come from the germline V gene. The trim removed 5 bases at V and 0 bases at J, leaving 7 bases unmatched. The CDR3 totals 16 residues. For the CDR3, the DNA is TGTGCCAGCAGTGTCCTACTAGCGGGGCGCTCCTACGAGCAGTACTTC. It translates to CASSVLLAGRSYEQYF.

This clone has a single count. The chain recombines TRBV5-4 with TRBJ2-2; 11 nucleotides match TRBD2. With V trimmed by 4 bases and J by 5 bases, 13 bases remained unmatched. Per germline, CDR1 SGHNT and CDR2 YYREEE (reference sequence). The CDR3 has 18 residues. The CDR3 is CASSPRTSGWRRTGELFF. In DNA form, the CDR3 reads TGTGCCAGCAGCCCCCGGACTAGCGGGTGGCGAAGGACCGGGGAGCTGTTTTTT.

CDR3 DNA sequence: TGTGCCAGCACCCCGGAGGGGGCGAGATTTAACTATGGCTACACCTTC. This translates into CASTPEGARFNYGYTF. The J gene is TRBJ1-2, the V gene TRBV28, with 7 bases that match TRBD1. Trimming at V came to 7 bases and at J to 1 base, leaving 12 bases not matched to a gene. CDR1 MDHEN and CDR2 SYDVKM come from the germline V gene. CDR3 length: 16 amino acids.

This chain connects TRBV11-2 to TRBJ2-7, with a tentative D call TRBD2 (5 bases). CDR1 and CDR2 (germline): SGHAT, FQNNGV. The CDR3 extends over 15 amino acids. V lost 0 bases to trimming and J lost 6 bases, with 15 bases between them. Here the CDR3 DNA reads TGTGCCAGCAGCTTAGATTACCAGACACGGGGCGAGCAGTACGTC. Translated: CASSLDYQTRGEQYV.

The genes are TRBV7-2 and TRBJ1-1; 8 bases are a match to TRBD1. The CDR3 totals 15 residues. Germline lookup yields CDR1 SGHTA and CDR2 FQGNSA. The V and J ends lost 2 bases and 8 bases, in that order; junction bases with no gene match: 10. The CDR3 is CASSLRFGTGKEAFF. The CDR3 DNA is TGTGCCAGCAGCTTAAGATTCGGGACAGGCAAAGAAGCTTTCTTT.

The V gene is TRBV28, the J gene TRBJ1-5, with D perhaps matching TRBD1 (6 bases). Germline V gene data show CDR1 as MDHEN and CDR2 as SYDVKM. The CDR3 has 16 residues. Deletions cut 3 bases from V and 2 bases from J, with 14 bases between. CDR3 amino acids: CASSLPRGNGNQPQHF. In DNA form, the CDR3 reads TGTGCCAGCAGTTTGCCCAGGGGAAACGGCAATCAGCCCCAGCATTTT.

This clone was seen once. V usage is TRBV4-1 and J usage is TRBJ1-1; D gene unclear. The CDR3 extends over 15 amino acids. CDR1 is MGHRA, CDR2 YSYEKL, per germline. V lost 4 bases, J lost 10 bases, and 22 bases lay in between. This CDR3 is CASSPRSPGVQGAFF. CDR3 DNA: TGCGCCAGCAGCCCAAGATCTCCAGGCGTGCAAGGAGCTTTCTTT.

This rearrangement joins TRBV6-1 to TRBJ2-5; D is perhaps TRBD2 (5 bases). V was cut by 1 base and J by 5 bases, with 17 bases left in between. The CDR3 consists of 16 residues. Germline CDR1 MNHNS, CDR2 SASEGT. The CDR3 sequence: CASSEEGRGRGETQYF. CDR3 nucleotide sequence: TGTGCCAGCAGTGAAGAAGGCCGTGGCAGAGGGGAGACCCAGTACTTC.

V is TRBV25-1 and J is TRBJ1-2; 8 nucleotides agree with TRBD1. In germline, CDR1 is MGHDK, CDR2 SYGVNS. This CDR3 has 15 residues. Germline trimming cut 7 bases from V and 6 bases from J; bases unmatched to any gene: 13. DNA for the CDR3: TGTGCCAGCACCGAACACGACAGGGGAAGTGATGGCTACACCTTC. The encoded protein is CASTEHDRGSDGYTF.

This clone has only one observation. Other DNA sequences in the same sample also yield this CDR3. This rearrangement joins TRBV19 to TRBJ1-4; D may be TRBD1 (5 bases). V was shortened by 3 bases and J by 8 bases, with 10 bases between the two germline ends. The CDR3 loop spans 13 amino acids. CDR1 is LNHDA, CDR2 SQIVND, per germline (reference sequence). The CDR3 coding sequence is TGTGCCAGTAGTATCCAGGGAGGGGAAAAACTGTTTTTT. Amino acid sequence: CASSIQGGEKLFF. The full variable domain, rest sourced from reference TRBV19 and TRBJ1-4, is DGGITQSPKYLFRKEGQNVTLSCEQNLNHDAMYWYRQDPGQGLRLIYYSQIVNDFQKGDIAEGYSVSREKKESFPLTVTSAQKNPTAFYLCASSIQGGEKLFFGSGTQLSVL.

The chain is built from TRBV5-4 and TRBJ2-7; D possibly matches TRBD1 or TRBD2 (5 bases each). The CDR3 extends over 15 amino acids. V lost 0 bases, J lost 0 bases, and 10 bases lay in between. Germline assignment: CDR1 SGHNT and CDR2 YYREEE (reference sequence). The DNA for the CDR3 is TGTGCCAGCAGCTTGGTCGGGGCCCTCTCCTACGAGCAGTACGTC. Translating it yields CASSLVGALSYEQYV.

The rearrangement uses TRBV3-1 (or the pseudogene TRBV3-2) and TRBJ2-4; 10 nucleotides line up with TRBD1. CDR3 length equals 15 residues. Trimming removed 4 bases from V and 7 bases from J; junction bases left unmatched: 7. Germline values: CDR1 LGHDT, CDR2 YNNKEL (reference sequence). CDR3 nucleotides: TGTGCCAGCAGCCCGCTGACAGGGGGCAGGAACATTCAGTACTTC. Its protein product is CASSPLTGGRNIQYF.

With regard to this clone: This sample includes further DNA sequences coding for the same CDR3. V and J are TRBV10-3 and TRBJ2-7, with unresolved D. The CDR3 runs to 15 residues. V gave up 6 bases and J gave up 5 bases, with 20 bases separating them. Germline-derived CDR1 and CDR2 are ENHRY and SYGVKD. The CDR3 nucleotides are TGTGCCATCAGCGGCGGAATAGGACCAGCCGACGAGCAGTACTTC. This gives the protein CAISGGIGPADEQYF.

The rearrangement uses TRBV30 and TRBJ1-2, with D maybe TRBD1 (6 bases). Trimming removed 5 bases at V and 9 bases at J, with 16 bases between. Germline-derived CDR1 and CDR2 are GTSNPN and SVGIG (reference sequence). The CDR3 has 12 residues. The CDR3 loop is CAWHRDRPSYTF. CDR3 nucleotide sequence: TGTGCCTGGCACAGGGACCGACCGAGCTACACCTTC.

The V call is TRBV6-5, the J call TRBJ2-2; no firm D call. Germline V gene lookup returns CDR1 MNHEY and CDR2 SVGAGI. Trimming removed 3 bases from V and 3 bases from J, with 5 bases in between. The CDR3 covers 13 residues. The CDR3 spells CASSYQDTGELFF. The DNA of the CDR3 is TGTGCCAGCAGTTATCAGGACACCGGGGAGCTGTTTTTT.

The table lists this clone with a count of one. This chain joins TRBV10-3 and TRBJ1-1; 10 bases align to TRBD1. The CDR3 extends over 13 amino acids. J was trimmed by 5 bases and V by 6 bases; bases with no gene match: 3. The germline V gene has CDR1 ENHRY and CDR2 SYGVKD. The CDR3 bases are TGTGCCATCAGAGGACAGGGGGAAACTGAAGCTTTCTTT. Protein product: CAIRGQGETEAFF.

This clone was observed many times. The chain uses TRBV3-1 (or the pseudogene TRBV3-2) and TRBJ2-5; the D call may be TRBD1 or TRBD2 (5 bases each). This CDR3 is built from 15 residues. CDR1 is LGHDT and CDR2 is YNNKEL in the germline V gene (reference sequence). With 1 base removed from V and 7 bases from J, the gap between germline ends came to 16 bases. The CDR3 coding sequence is TGTGCCAGCAGCCAAGGTGGGACGGCTCAGGGGACCCAGTACTTC. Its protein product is CASSQGGTAQGTQYF.